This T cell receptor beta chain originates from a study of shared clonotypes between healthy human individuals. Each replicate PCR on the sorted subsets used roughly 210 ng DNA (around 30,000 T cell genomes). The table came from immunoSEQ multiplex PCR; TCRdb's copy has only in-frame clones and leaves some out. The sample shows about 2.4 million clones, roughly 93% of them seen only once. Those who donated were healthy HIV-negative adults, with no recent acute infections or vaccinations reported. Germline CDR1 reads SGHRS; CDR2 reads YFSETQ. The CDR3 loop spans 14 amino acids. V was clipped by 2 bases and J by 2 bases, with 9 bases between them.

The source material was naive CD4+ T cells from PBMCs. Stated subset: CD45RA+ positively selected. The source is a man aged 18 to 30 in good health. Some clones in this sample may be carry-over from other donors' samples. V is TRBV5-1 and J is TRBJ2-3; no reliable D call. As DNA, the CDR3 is TGCGCCAGCAGCTTTCCCAGTAACACAGATACGCAGTATTTT. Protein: CASSFPSNTDTQYF.